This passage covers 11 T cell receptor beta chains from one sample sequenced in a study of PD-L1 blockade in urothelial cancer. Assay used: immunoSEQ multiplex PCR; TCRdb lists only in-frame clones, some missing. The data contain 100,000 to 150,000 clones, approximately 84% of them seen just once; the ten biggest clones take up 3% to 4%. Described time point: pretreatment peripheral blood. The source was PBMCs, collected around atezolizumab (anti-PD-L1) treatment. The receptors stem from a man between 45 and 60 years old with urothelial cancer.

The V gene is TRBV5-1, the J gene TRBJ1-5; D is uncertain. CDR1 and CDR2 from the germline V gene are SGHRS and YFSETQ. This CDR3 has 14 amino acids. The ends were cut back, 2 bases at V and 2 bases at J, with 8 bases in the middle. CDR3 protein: CASSFEAGNQPQHF. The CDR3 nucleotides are TGCGCCAGCAGCTTTGAGGCTGGCAATCAGCCCCAGCATTTT.

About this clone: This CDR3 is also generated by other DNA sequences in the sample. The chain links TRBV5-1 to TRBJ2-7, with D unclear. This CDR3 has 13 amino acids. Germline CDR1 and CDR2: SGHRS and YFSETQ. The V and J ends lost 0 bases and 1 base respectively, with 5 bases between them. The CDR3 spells CASSLGSSYEQYF. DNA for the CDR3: TGCGCCAGCAGCTTGGGCAGTTCCTACGAGCAGTACTTC.

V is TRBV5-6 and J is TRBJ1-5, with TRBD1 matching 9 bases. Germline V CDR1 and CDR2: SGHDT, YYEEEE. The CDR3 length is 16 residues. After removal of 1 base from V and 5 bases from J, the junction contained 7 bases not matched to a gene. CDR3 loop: CASSLRGTGSHQPQHF. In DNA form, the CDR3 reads TGTGCCAGCAGCTTGCGAGGGACAGGGAGCCATCAGCCCCAGCATTTT.

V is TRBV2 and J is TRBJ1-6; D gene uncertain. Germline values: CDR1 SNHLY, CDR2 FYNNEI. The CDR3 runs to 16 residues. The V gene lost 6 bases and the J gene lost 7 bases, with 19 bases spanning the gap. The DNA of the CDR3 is TGTGCCAGCAGATCAAACCCGGGAGCCCTGAATTCACCCCTCCACTTT. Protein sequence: CASRSNPGALNSPLHF.

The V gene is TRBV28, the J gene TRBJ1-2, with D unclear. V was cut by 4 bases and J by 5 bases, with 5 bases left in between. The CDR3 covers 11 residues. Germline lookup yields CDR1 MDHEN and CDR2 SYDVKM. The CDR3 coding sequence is TGTGCCAGCAGTTGGGCGTATGGCTACACCTTC. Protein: CASSWAYGYTF.

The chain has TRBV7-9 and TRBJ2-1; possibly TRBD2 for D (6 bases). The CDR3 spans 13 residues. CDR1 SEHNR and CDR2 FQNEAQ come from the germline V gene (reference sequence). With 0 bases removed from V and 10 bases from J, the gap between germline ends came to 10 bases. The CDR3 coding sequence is TGTGCCAGCAGCTTAGCGGGAGGCCGCGAGCAGTTCTTC. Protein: CASSLAGGREQFF.

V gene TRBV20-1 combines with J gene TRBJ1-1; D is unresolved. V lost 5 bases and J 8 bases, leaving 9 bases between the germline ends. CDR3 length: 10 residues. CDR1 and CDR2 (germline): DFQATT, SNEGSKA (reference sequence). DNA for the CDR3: TGCAGTGCTGCGGGGTTGGAAGCTTTCTTT. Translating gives CSAAGLEAFF.

The CDR3 loop reads CASIKEAPPGELFF. The CDR3 DNA follows: TGTGCCAGCATAAAGGAAGCGCCCCCCGGGGAGCTGTTTTTT. The chain employs TRBV6-1 and TRBJ2-2, with D hard to call. The CDR3 is made up of 14 amino acids. V lost 7 bases to trimming and J lost 6 bases, with 15 bases between them. Germline V lookup: CDR1 MNHNS, CDR2 SASEGT.

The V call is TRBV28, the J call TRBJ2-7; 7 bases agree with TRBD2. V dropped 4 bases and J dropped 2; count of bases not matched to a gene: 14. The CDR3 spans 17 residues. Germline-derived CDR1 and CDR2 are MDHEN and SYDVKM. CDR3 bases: TGTGCCAGCAGTTCGGGTGGGGCTAGCGGCAATACCTACGAGCAGTACTTC. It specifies CASSSGGASGNTYEQYF.

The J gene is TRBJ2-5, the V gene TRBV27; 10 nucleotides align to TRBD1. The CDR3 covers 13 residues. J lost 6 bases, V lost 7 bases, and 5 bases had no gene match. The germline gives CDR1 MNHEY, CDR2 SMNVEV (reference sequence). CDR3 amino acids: CASTGQGGKTQYF. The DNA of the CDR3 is TGTGCCAGCACCGGACAGGGGGGTAAGACCCAGTACTTC.

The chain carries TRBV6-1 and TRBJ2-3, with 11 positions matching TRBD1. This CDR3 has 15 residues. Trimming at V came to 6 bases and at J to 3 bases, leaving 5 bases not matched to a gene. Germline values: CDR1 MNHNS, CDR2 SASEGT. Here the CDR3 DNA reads TGTGCCAGCAGGACGGGACAGGGGGTAACAGATACGCAGTATTTT. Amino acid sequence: CASRTGQGVTDTQYF.